Following are 32 T cell receptor beta chains from one sample sequenced in a study of cytomegalovirus exposure and HLA in healthy donors. Vbeta (60) and Jbeta (13) primers were used in the PCR. The data were produced by immunoSEQ multiplex PCR, yet TCRdb's version contains in-frame clones alone and is incomplete. This table has about 180,000 clones, more than 75% appearing once. Sequencing was carried out using PBMCs. Source of these receptors: a young woman in good health and CMV-seropositive.

This clone was picked up a small number of times. The CDR3 sequence: CASSQERGGQETQYF. The CDR3 nucleotides read TGCGCCAGCAGCCAAGAGCGGGGGGGCCAAGAGACCCAGTACTTC. The J gene is TRBJ2-5, the V gene TRBV4-1; 9 bases are shared with TRBD2. Germline CDR1 is MGHRA and CDR2 is YSYEKL. The CDR3 runs to 15 residues. The V gene end was trimmed by 0 bases and the J gene end by 1 base; junction bases not matched to a gene: 0.

J is TRBJ1-2 and V is TRBV5-8; 7 nucleotides line up with TRBD1. CDR1 is SGHTS, CDR2 YDEGEE, per germline. The junction had 6 bases not matched to a gene; V was cut back by 6 bases and J by 4 bases. This CDR3 has 13 residues. CDR3 sequence (DNA): TGTGCCAGCACCATGACAGGGACCTATGGCTACACCTTC. This encodes CASTMTGTYGYTF. Supplemented by reference TRBV5-8 and TRBJ1-2, the full variable domain reads EAGVTQSPTHLIKTRGQQATLRCSPISGHTSVYWYQQALGLGLQFLLWYDEGEERNRGNFPPRFSGRQFPNYSSELNVNALELEDSALYLCASTMTGTYGYTFGSGTRLTVV.

The chain couples TRBV14 to TRBJ2-3, with 9 bases identical to TRBD1. With 5 bases clipped from V and 1 base from J, the junction kept 13 bases outside the gene matches. The CDR3 loop spans 18 amino acids. Germline V lookup: CDR1 SGHDN, CDR2 FVKESK. DNA of the CDR3: TGTGCCAGCAGCTTGCAACCGGGACAGGGTTCCGGCACAGATACGCAGTATTTT. As protein: CASSLQPGQGSGTDTQYF.

The CDR3 sequence is CASSQTGRGNQPQHF. The CDR3 DNA is TGTGCCAGTAGCCAAACAGGGCGAGGCAATCAGCCCCAGCATTTT. The gene calls are TRBV19 and TRBJ1-5; perhaps TRBD1 as D (6 bases). Germline lookup yields CDR1 LNHDA and CDR2 SQIVND (reference sequence). The CDR3 totals 15 residues. Trimming stripped 6 bases from V and 2 bases from J, with 14 bases between.

The chain employs TRBV10-3 and TRBJ2-1, with 7 bases aligning to TRBD1. The germline gives CDR1 ENHRY, CDR2 SYGVKD. The trim removed 8 bases at V and 2 bases at J, leaving 3 bases unmatched. CDR3 size: 13 residues. The CDR3 spells CAIGQDAYNEQFF. CDR3 nucleotides: TGTGCCATCGGACAGGACGCCTACAATGAGCAGTTCTTC.

The chain recombines TRBV7-9 with TRBJ1-1; no reliable D call. Per the germline V gene, CDR1 is SEHNR and CDR2 is FQNEAQ (reference sequence). V gave up 5 bases and J gave up 0 bases, with 10 bases separating them. The CDR3 runs to 14 residues. Written as DNA, the CDR3 is TGTGCCAGCAGCAAAGCGGTGGTGAACACTGAAGCTTTCTTT. Protein sequence: CASSKAVVNTEAFF.

This clone was observed a few times. The V gene is TRBV29-1, the J gene TRBJ2-1; TRBD2 is a possible D gene (7 bases). V shed 6 bases and J shed 6 bases, with 21 bases lying between them. The CDR3 length is 15 residues. The germline gives CDR1 SQVTM, CDR2 ANQGSEA. For the CDR3, the DNA is TGCAGCGTCGTCGGAGGGGGGGCGCGGCCCAATGAGCAGTTCTTC. Protein sequence: CSVVGGGARPNEQFF.

V usage is TRBV7-6 and J usage is TRBJ2-7, with TRBD1 matching over 8 bases. CDR3 length: 15 residues. The junction had 8 bases not matched to a gene; V was cut back by 4 bases and J by 3 bases. In germline, CDR1 is SGHVS, CDR2 FNYEAQ. This CDR3 is CASSSTYRGDYEQYF. CDR3 nucleotide sequence: TGTGCCAGCAGCTCAACCTACAGGGGGGACTACGAGCAGTACTTC.

The chain has TRBV28 and TRBJ1-6, with 7 bases lining up with TRBD1. The CDR3 loop spans 16 amino acids. In germline, CDR1 is MDHEN, CDR2 SYDVKM. V dropped 4 bases and J dropped 5; count of bases not matched to a gene: 8. The CDR3 nucleotides are TGTGCCAGCAGTTCGACAGGGTTTCGCCATAATTCACCCCTCCACTTT. Its protein product is CASSSTGFRHNSPLHF.

A single count supports this clone. The chain has TRBV18 and TRBJ1-3; maybe TRBD1 (5 bases). CDR1 and CDR2 from the germline V gene are KGHSH and LQKENI. Between the trimmed V and J ends, which lost 4 bases and 8 bases, there was a span of 6 bases. The CDR3 loop spans 11 amino acids. The CDR3, as DNA: TGTGCCAGCTCACAAGGGGACACCATATATTTT. It is translated as CASSQGDTIYF.

There are a few counts of this clone. The J gene is TRBJ1-6, the V gene TRBV9; D is ambiguous. Between the trimmed V and J ends, which lost 4 bases and 0 bases, there was a span of 14 bases. The CDR3 covers 17 residues. Germline V gives CDR1 SGDLS, CDR2 YYNGEE. Written as DNA, the CDR3 is TGTGCCAGCAGCCCCCGGGGAGCCAGCTCCTATAATTCACCCCTCCACTTT. Translating gives CASSPRGASSYNSPLHF.

As for this clone: Other nucleotide sequences from this sample produce the same CDR3. The J gene is TRBJ1-2, the V gene TRBV28, with D possibly TRBD1 on 6 matching bases. Germline values: CDR1 MDHEN, CDR2 SYDVKM. The CDR3 extends over 13 amino acids. V was shortened by 2 bases and J by 2 bases, with 6 bases between the two germline ends. The CDR3 nucleotides read TGTGCCAGCAGTTTAACAGGGAACTATGGCTACACCTTC. Translated, it gives CASSLTGNYGYTF.

The chain has TRBV5-1 and TRBJ1-5; TRBD1 aligns across 8 bases. This CDR3 region has 14 residues. The ends lost 2 bases at V and 11 bases at J; junction bases unmatched: 9. Germline V lookup: CDR1 SGHRS, CDR2 YFSETQ. Written as DNA, the CDR3 is TGCGCCAGCAGCTTTGGGACAGGCAGAGGAACCCAGCATTTT. It is translated as CASSFGTGRGTQHF.

The chain links TRBV7-9 to TRBJ2-7; 10 positions match TRBD2. V shed 3 bases and J 2 bases; nucleotides not matched to a gene: 13. The V gene's germline CDR1 is SEHNR and CDR2 FQNEAQ (reference sequence). There are 18 residues in the CDR3. The CDR3 region is CASSFLAGGQMIAYEQYF. CDR3 DNA sequence: TGTGCCAGCAGCTTCTTAGCGGGGGGACAGATGATTGCCTACGAGCAGTACTTC.

V gene TRBV5-4 combines with J gene TRBJ1-1, with 7 bases fitting TRBD1. The trim removed 2 bases at V and 3 bases at J, leaving 4 bases unmatched. The germline V gene has CDR1 SGHNT and CDR2 YYREEE (reference sequence). This CDR3 spans 14 amino acids. CDR3 protein: CASSFGQGDTEAFF. The CDR3 DNA is TGTGCCAGCAGCTTTGGTCAGGGGGACACTGAAGCTTTCTTT.

This chain uses TRBV5-1 with TRBJ1-4, with TRBD1 matching 9 bases. The V segment lost 4 bases and the J segment 2 bases; nucleotides outside the gene matches: 3. The CDR3 is 15 residues long. CDR1 and CDR2 (germline): SGHRS, YFSETQ. For the CDR3, the DNA is TGCGCCAGCAGCAACACAGGGGGCACTAATGAAAAACTGTTTTTT. Residues: CASSNTGGTNEKLFF.

The chain joins TRBV6-5 to TRBJ2-3, with TRBD1 matching 10 bases. J was trimmed by 0 bases and V by 1 base; bases with no gene match: 1. The CDR3 is made up of 16 amino acids. Germline V gene lookup returns CDR1 MNHEY and CDR2 SVGAGI. The CDR3 DNA is TGTGCCAGCAGTTACTGGGGACAGGGGAGCACAGATACGCAGTATTTT. This gives the protein CASSYWGQGSTDTQYF.

V gene TRBV15 combines with J gene TRBJ1-5; D is unresolved. The CDR3 is 13 residues long. The V end lost 2 bases, the J end lost 4 bases, and 6 bases lay between the germline ends. CDR1 is LNHNV and CDR2 is YYDKDF in the germline V gene (reference sequence). The CDR3 region is CATSRTGNQPQHF. The CDR3, as DNA: TGTGCCACCAGCAGAACCGGGAATCAGCCCCAGCATTTT.

This sequence joins TRBV19 and TRBJ2-5; D may be TRBD2 (5 bases). TRBJ2-7 matches the DNA end more closely, so the J call is doubtful. CDR3 size: 12 residues. Germline CDR1 is LNHDA and CDR2 is SQIVND (reference sequence). Here the CDR3 reads CASRRGLDEQYF. In nucleotides, the CDR3 is TGTGCCAGCCGCCGCGGACTGGACGAGCAGTACTTC.

CDR3 bases: TGTGCCAGCAGCCGGGGACAGAGCGGTTACAATGAGCAGTTCTTC. Translation: CASSRGQSGYNEQFF. The chain employs TRBV6-5 and TRBJ2-1, with 7 bases fitting TRBD1. CDR3 size: 15 residues. Germline loops: CDR1 MNHEY, CDR2 SVGAGI. J lost 4 bases, V lost 6 bases, and 9 bases had no gene match.

The rearrangement links TRBV10-3 to TRBJ2-2; possibly TRBD1 for D (5 bases). Trimming pared 8 bases from V and 0 bases from J, leaving 10 bases between. CDR1 is ENHRY, CDR2 SYGVKD, per germline. This CDR3 is 14 amino acids long. The CDR3 DNA reads as TGTGCCATCCAGGGAACCGCGAACACCGGGGAGCTGTTTTTT. Protein sequence: CAIQGTANTGELFF.

This clone was picked up one time. The chain combines TRBV6-1 with TRBJ1-6, with D possibly being TRBD1 (5 bases). V lost 3 bases and J 9 bases, leaving 12 bases between the germline ends. The CDR3 totals 14 residues. Germline assignment: CDR1 MNHNS and CDR2 SASEGT. CDR3 DNA: TGTGCCAGCAGTGATCAGCGGGGCGGTTCACCCCTCCACTTT. Protein product: CASSDQRGGSPLHF.

The chain uses TRBV15 and TRBJ1-6; no clear D gene. The CDR3 totals 17 residues. Looked up from germline, CDR1 is LNHNV and CDR2 is YYDKDF (reference sequence). V lost 1 base to trimming and J lost 0 bases, with 10 bases between them. CDR3 bases: TGTGCCACCAGCAGAGTGCCGGCGGGCTCCTATAATTCACCCCTCCACTTT. Translated, it gives CATSRVPAGSYNSPLHF.

The rearrangement uses TRBV15 and TRBJ2-7, with D tentatively TRBD2 (6 bases). This CDR3 has 14 amino acids. Trimming took off 4 bases at V and 9 bases at J, with 19 bases between the two ends. CDR1 is LNHNV, CDR2 YYDKDF, per germline (reference sequence). The CDR3 is CATSIRLGNEWQYF. Written as DNA, the CDR3 is TGTGCCACCAGCATTCGACTAGGGAACGAATGGCAGTACTTC.

The V and J genes are TRBV6-1 and TRBJ1-2; TRBD1 might be the D (6 bases). The CDR3 totals 13 residues. The germline V and J ends were trimmed by 8 bases and 3 bases, with 13 bases remaining between them. Germline CDR1 reads MNHNS; CDR2 reads SASEGT. The CDR3 loop is CASSRSGDYGYTF. CDR3 nucleotide sequence: TGTGCCAGCTCGAGGTCAGGGGACTATGGCTACACCTTC.

This clone was seen more than once but under ten times. This chain joins TRBV11-2 and TRBJ2-3; maybe TRBD2 (5 bases). Trimming took off 5 bases at V and 8 bases at J, with 11 bases between the two ends. Germline CDR1 is SGHAT and CDR2 is FQNNGV. The CDR3 runs 12 residues. The CDR3 loop is CASSEDSFTQYF. The CDR3 coding sequence is TGTGCCAGCAGCGAGGACTCCTTTACGCAGTATTTT.

A few counts support this clone. The chain joins TRBV5-1 to TRBJ2-5, with 11 bases fitting TRBD2. The CDR3 runs to 16 residues. Germline V gene sequence: CDR1 SGHRS, CDR2 YFSETQ. J lost 4 bases, V lost 0 bases, and 5 bases had no gene match. DNA of the CDR3: TGCGCCAGCAGCTTGGCCGGGCTAGCGGGGGGAGAGACCCAGTACTTC. This sequence encodes CASSLAGLAGGETQYF.

This chain connects TRBV4-1 to TRBJ2-2; 9 nucleotides line up with TRBD1. CDR1 is MGHRA and CDR2 is YSYEKL in the germline V gene. After removal of 5 bases from V and 4 bases from J, the junction contained 5 bases not matched to a gene. This CDR3 contains 15 residues. CDR3 region: CASSSRQGGTGELFF. The CDR3 DNA reads TGCGCCAGCAGCTCCCGACAGGGGGGCACCGGGGAGCTGTTTTTT.

The rearrangement links TRBV2 to TRBJ1-5; D is uncertain. The germline CDR1 and CDR2 sequences are SNHLY and FYNNEI. Between the trimmed V and J ends, which lost 4 bases and 1 base, there was a span of 8 bases. The CDR3 is 14 amino acids. The CDR3 DNA reads TGTGCCAGCAGTGTGCGAGGAAGCAATCAGCCCCAGCATTTT. This sequence encodes CASSVRGSNQPQHF.

The chain is built from TRBV5-5 and TRBJ2-2; 10 bases match TRBD2. Germline lookup yields CDR1 SGHKS and CDR2 YYEKEE (reference sequence). The CDR3 extends over 17 amino acids. The ends lost 0 bases at V and 1 base at J; junction bases unmatched: 3. CDR3 DNA: TGTGCCAGCAGCTTGGACCCTAGCGGGGGGAACACCGGGGAGCTGTTTTTT. Protein: CASSLDPSGGNTGELFF.

A single count supports this clone. The chain has TRBV9 and TRBJ2-5; 10 nucleotides line up with TRBD2. CDR1 is SGDLS, CDR2 YYNGEE, per germline. Losses at the gene ends were 3 bases for V and 5 bases for J; bases not matched to a gene: 4. This CDR3 contains 14 residues. CDR3 protein: CASSADSGGETQYF. CDR3 nucleotide sequence: TGTGCCAGCAGCGCCGATAGCGGGGGGGAGACCCAGTACTTC.

The CDR3 sequence is CASRPRDRPDTEAFF. In nucleotides, the CDR3 is TGTGCCAGCAGACCACGGGACAGGCCCGACACTGAAGCTTTCTTT. The chain carries TRBV6-1 and TRBJ1-1, with TRBD1 matching 8 bases. Germline assignment: CDR1 MNHNS and CDR2 SASEGT. CDR3 length equals 15 residues. With 6 bases clipped from V and 3 bases from J, the junction kept 9 bases outside the gene matches.